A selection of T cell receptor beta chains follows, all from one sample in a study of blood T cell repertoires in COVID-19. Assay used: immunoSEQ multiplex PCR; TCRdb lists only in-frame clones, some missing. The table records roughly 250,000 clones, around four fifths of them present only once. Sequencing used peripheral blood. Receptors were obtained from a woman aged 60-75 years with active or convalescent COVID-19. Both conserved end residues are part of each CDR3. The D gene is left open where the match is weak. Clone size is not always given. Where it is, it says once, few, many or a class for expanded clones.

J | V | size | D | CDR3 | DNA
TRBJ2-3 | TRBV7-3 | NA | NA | CASSLGSHSTDTQYF | TGTGCCAGCAGCTTAGGTAGCCATAGCACAGATACGCAGTATTTT
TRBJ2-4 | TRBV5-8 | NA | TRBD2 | CASSLGSGEWNIQYF | TGTGCCAGCAGCTTGGGTAGCGGGGAATGGAACATTCAGTACTTC
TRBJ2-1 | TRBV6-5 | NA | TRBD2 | CASSLSSGRRNEQFF | TGTGCCAGCAGTCTATCTAGCGGAAGACGTAATGAGCAGTTCTTC
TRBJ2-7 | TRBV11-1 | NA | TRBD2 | CASSLRPGGAGGEQYF | TGTGCCAGCAGCTTAAGGCCCGGGGGGGCCGGGGGGGAGCAGTACTTC
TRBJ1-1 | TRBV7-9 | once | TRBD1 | CASSSTGGKNTEAFF | TGTGCCAGCAGCTCGACAGGGGGCAAGAACACTGAAGCTTTCTTT
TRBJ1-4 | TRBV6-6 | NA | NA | CGSSATNEKLFF | TGTGGATCCTCAGCAACTAATGAAAAACTGTTTTTT
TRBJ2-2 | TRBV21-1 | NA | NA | CASSKTSTGPTANTGELFF | TGTGCCAGCAGCAAAACGAGTACAGGGCCCACGGCGAACACCGGGGAGCTGTTTTTT
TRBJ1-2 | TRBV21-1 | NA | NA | CASSKGNRTDCYTF | TGTGCCAGCAGCAAAGGTAATCGGACAGATTGTTACACCTTC
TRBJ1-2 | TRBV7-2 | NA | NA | CASSLEVPSGYTF | TGTGCCAGCAGCTTAGAAGTCCCGAGCGGCTACACCTTC
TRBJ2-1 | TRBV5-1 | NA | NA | CASSLRVRGEQFF | TGCGCCAGCAGCTTGCGGGTTAGGGGTGAGCAGTTCTTC
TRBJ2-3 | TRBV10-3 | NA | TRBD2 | CAISRGLGSTDTQYF | TGTGCCATCAGCCGCGGACTAGGGAGCACAGATACGCAGTATTTT
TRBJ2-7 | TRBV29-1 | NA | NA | CSAAQVNYEQYF | TGCAGCGCCGCCCAGGTTAACTACGAGCAGTACTTC
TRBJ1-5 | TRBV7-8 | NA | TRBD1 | CASSSSRDRGYQPQHF | TGTGCCAGCAGCTCTTCGAGGGACAGGGGTTATCAGCCCCAGCATTTT
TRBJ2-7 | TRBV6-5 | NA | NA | CASSPGREQYF | TGTGCCAGCAGTCCGGGTAGGGAGCAGTACTTC
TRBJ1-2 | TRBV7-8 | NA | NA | CASSTTGLRDYGYTF | TGTGCCAGCAGCACGACAGGATTACGGGACTATGGCTACACCTTC
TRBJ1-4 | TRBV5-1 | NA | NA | CASSLEGGNEKLFF | TGCGCCAGCAGCTTGGAGGGGGGGAATGAAAAACTGTTTTTT
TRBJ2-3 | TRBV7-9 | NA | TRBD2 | CASRPWGGAEADTQYF | TGTGCCAGCAGGCCCTGGGGAGGGGCCGAGGCAGATACGCAGTATTTT
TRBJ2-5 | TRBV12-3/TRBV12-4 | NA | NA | CASSLRGTQYF | TGTGCCAGCAGTTTAAGGGGGACCCAGTACTTC
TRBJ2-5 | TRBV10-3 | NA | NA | CAISELPQEETQYF | TGTGCCATCAGTGAGTTGCCACAGGAGGAGACCCAGTACTTC
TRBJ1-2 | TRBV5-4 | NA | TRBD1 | CASSRATGVPGYTF | TGTGCCAGCAGCCGTGCTACAGGGGTTCCCGGCTACACCTTC
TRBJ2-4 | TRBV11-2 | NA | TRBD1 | CASRSIRGTGKNIQYF | TGTGCCAGCAGATCAATCCGAGGGACAGGAAAAAACATTCAGTACTTC
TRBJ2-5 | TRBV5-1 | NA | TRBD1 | CASSLFPTGGETQYF | TGCGCCAGCAGCTTGTTCCCCACAGGGGGAGAGACCCAGTACTTC
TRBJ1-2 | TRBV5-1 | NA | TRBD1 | CASSQGGYGYTF | TGCGCCAGCAGCCAGGGGGGCTATGGCTACACCTTC
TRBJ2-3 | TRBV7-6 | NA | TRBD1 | CASSLATGVTDTQYF | TGTGCCAGCAGCTTAGCCACAGGGGTCACAGATACGCAGTATTTT
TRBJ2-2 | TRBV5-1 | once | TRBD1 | CASSSGQVDTGELFF | TGCGCCAGCAGCTCCGGACAGGTGGACACCGGGGAGCTGTTTTTT
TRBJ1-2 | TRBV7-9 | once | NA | CASSSDGQAEYGYTF | TGTGCCAGCAGCTCGGATGGGCAGGCAGAATATGGCTACACCTTC
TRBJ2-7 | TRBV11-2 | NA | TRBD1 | CASSTGTGATYEQYF | TGTGCCAGCAGCACCGGGACAGGGGCCACCTACGAGCAGTACTTC
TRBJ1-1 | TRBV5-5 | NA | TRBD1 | CASSPQGAYVNTEAFF | TGTGCCAGCAGCCCCCAGGGGGCTTATGTGAACACTGAAGCTTTCTTT
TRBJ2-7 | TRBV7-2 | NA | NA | CASSLEWPPQYEQYF | TGTGCCAGCAGCTTAGAATGGCCCCCCCAGTACGAGCAGTACTTC
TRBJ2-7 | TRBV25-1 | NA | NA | CASSLTHYEQYF | TGTGCCAGCAGCCTGACTCACTACGAGCAGTACTTC
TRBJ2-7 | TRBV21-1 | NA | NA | CASSNSLGQGGYEQYF | TGTGCCAGCAGCAACTCCTTGGGACAGGGTGGCTACGAGCAGTACTTC
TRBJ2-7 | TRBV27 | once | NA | CASSPEKTESFYEQYF | TGTGCCAGCAGCCCCGAAAAGACGGAGTCCTTCTACGAGCAGTACTTC
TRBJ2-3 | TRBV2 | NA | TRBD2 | CASSGGDTQYF | TGTGCCAGCAGCGGGGGGGATACGCAGTATTTT
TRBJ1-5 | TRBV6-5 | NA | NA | CASRQVYSNQPQHF | TGTGCCAGCCGACAGGTTTATAGCAATCAGCCCCAGCATTTT
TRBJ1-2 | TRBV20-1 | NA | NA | CSAREFYGYTF | TGCAGTGCTCGGGAGTTTTATGGCTACACCTTC
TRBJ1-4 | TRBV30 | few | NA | CAWSVKGGEKLFF | TGTGCCTGGAGTGTTAAGGGAGGTGAAAAACTGTTTTTT
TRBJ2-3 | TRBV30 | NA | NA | CAWSVGGLGTDTQYF | TGTGCCTGGAGTGTAGGGGGTTTGGGGACAGATACGCAGTATTTT
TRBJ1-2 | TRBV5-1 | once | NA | CASSLSSSSGYTF | TGCGCCAGCAGCCTTTCCTCCAGTAGCGGCTACACCTTC
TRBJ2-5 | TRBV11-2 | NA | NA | CASSLGAGQETQYF | TGTGCCAGCAGCTTAGGGGCAGGGCAAGAGACCCAGTACTTC
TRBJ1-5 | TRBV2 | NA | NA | CASSESGLYQPQHF | TGTGCCAGCAGTGAGTCAGGGCTTTATCAGCCCCAGCATTTT
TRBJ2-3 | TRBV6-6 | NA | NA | CASSLRPNSRSTDTQYF | TGTGCCAGCAGTCTACGCCCCAACTCCCGGTCCACAGATACGCAGTATTTT
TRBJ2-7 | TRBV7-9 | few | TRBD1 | CASSSSPWTGNYEQYF | TGTGCCAGCAGCTCAAGCCCCTGGACAGGAAACTACGAGCAGTACTTC
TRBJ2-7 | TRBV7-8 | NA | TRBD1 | CASRPGQGSYEQYF | TGTGCCAGCAGACCGGGACAGGGCTCCTACGAGCAGTACTTC
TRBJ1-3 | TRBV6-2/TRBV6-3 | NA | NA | CASSPPGIGNTIYF | TGTGCCAGCAGCCCTCCAGGGATCGGAAACACCATATATTTT
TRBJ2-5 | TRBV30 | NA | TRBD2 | CAWSARVTSVAGVETQYF | TGTGCCTGGAGCGCGCGGGTAACTTCGGTAGCGGGGGTTGAGACCCAGTACTTC
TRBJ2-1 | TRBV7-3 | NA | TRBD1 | CASSYRQGGEQFF | TGTGCCAGCAGCTACCGACAGGGCGGTGAGCAGTTCTTC
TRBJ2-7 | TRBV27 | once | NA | CASSFGQGGCTYEQYF | TGTGCCAGCAGTTTTGGTCAGGGGGGCTGTACCTACGAGCAGTACTTC
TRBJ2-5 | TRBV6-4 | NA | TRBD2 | CASSDQSGGPPQYF | TGTGCCAGCAGTGATCAATCGGGGGGGCCTCCCCAGTACTTC